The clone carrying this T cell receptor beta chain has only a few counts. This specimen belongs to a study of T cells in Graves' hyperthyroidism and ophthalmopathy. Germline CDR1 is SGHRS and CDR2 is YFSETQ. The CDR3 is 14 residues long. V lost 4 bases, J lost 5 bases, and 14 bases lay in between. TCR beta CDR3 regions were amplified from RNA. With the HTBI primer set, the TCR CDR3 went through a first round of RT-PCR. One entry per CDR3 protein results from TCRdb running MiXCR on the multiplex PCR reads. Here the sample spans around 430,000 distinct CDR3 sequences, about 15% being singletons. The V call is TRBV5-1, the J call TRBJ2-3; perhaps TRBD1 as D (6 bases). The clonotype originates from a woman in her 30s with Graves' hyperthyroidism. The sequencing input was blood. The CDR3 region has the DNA TGCGCCAGCAGCGCAGACAGGCCTGAAGATACGCAGTATTTT. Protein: CASSADRPEDTQYF.